Presented here are 27 T cell receptor beta chains from one specimen sequenced in a study of blood T cell repertoires in COVID-19. Measured with immunoSEQ multiplex PCR; TCRdb has only the in-frame clones, and not every one. The sample records some 190,000 clones, roughly 76% being singletons. The sequenced material came from peripheral blood. These TCRs come from a woman aged 45-59 years with active or convalescent COVID-19.

DNA for the CDR3: TGTGCCAGCAGCTTAGATTTTAGTAATTCACCCCTCCACTTT. It codes for CASSLDFSNSPLHF. This rearrangement joins TRBV7-6 to TRBJ1-6; unclear D gene. Germline CDR1 SGHVS, CDR2 FNYEAQ. V lost 1 base and J 6 bases, leaving 7 bases between the germline ends. The CDR3 covers 14 residues.

This chain connects TRBV5-7 to TRBJ2-7; 7 positions match TRBD1. TRBV5-7 is an open reading frame, and its role is uncertain. The CDR3 runs 12 residues. With 9 bases clipped from V and 0 bases from J, the junction kept 3 bases outside the gene matches. The CDR3 DNA sequence: TGTGCCAAAGGGGGCAGCTCCTACGAGCAGTACTTC. This codes for CAKGGSSYEQYF.

This sequence joins TRBV28 and TRBJ1-2; D remains ambiguous. Germline V gene data show CDR1 as MDHEN and CDR2 as SYDVKM. V lost 3 bases and J 7 bases, leaving 12 bases between the germline ends. There are 13 residues in the CDR3. CDR3 nucleotides: TGTGCCAGCAGTTTTTGGGTGGAGCGTGGCTACACCTTC. Translation gives CASSFWVERGYTF.

This clone was counted once. The chain recombines TRBV7-8 with TRBJ1-6; no reliable D call. The CDR3 runs 19 residues. V lost 1 base and J lost 0, with 16 bases in between. Per germline, CDR1 SGHVS and CDR2 FQNEAQ. In DNA, the CDR3 is TGTGCCAGCAGCTTAGGGGTGTGGGCTAAGAGCTCCTATAATTCACCCCTCCACTTT. This codes for CASSLGVWAKSSYNSPLHF.

The genes are TRBV18 and TRBJ2-7; 8 nucleotides line up with TRBD2. Losses at the gene ends were 3 bases for V and 2 bases for J; bases not matched to a gene: 3. CDR3 length: 14 amino acids. CDR1 is KGHSH and CDR2 is LQKENI in the germline V gene. The CDR3 DNA sequence: TGTGCCAGCTCACCGGCTAGCGGGCCCTACGAGCAGTACTTC. Translating gives CASSPASGPYEQYF.

The genes are TRBV19 and TRBJ2-7, with D possibly TRBD1 on 5 matching bases. CDR3 size: 13 residues. Trimming stripped 4 bases from V and 0 bases from J, with 7 bases between. Germline CDR1 is LNHDA and CDR2 is SQIVND (reference sequence). CDR3 sequence: CASSKTDSYEQYF. CDR3 nucleotide sequence: TGTGCCAGTAGTAAGACAGACTCCTACGAGCAGTACTTC.

The V and J genes are TRBV28 and TRBJ1-1; TRBD1 agrees at 8 bases. The ends lost 4 bases at V and 0 bases at J; junction bases unmatched: 16. Looked up from germline, CDR1 is MDHEN and CDR2 is SYDVKM. The CDR3 is 19 residues long. The CDR3 here is CASSSLGVAGGRLNTEAFF. The CDR3, as DNA: TGTGCCAGCAGTTCCCTGGGAGTGGCAGGGGGCAGGTTGAACACTGAAGCTTTCTTT.

V gene TRBV30 combines with J gene TRBJ2-1; 13 bases align to TRBD2. The CDR3 consists of 13 residues. V shed 6 bases, J shed 8 bases, and the junction held 4 bases outside the gene matches. The germline V gene encodes CDR1 GTSNPN and CDR2 SVGIG (reference sequence). The CDR3 sequence: CACGLAGVDEQFF. CDR3 sequence (DNA): TGTGCCTGTGGACTAGCGGGAGTAGATGAGCAGTTCTTC.

This clone appeared once. V is TRBV30 and J is TRBJ2-5; 7 bases agree with TRBD2. This CDR3 is 12 amino acids long. The V and J ends lost 5 bases and 4 bases, in that order; junction bases with no gene match: 4. Germline CDR1 and CDR2: GTSNPN and SVGIG (reference sequence). The CDR3 spells CAWCPSGETQYF. Here the CDR3 DNA reads TGTGCCTGGTGTCCTAGCGGAGAGACCCAGTACTTC.

This sequence joins TRBV2 and TRBJ2-2; 9 bases match TRBD1. V was clipped by 6 bases and J by 3 bases; unmatched bases: 5. The germline CDR1 and CDR2 sequences are SNHLY and FYNNEI. CDR3 size: 15 residues. The CDR3 coding sequence is TGTGCCAGCAGGCCGGGACAGGGTCACACCGGGGAGCTGTTTTTT. It yields the protein CASRPGQGHTGELFF.

This clone is a singleton in its sample. This chain joins TRBV28 and TRBJ2-1; D ambiguous. Germline CDR1 MDHEN, CDR2 SYDVKM. This CDR3 contains 15 residues. Trimming removed 5 bases at V and 0 bases at J, with 11 bases between. The CDR3 sequence is CASSPARSSYNEQFF. Written as DNA, the CDR3 is TGTGCCAGCAGTCCCGCGCGGAGCTCCTACAATGAGCAGTTCTTC. Full variable domain (outside the CDR3, taken from reference TRBV28 and TRBJ2-1): DVKVTQSSRYLVKRTGEKVFLECVQDMDHENMFWYRQDPGLGLRLIYFSYDVKMKEKGDIPEGYSVSREKKERFSLILESASTNQTSMYLCASSPARSSYNEQFFGPGTRLTVL.

The chain joins TRBV6-1 to TRBJ1-1; D call uncertain. From germline, CDR1 is MNHNS and CDR2 SASEGT. Between the trimmed V and J ends, which lost 3 bases and 6 bases, there was a span of 14 bases. The CDR3 loop spans 14 amino acids. The CDR3 is CASSEFRESPEAFF. CDR3 sequence (DNA): TGTGCCAGCAGTGAGTTTAGGGAGTCACCTGAAGCTTTCTTT.

The genes are TRBV4-3 and TRBJ1-3; D is possibly TRBD1 (6 bases). Trimming left V 1 base short and J 1 base short, with 11 bases between. Germline V lookup: CDR1 LGHNA, CDR2 YSLEER. The CDR3 is 16 amino acids. CDR3 residues: CASSQGTATSGNTIYF. For the CDR3, the DNA is TGCGCCAGCAGCCAAGGGACAGCCACGTCTGGAAACACCATATATTTT.

J is TRBJ2-1 and V is TRBV3-1 (or the pseudogene TRBV3-2); perhaps TRBD2 as D (5 bases). The CDR3 is 14 residues long. Germline V gives CDR1 LGHDT, CDR2 YNNKEL (reference sequence). V was cut by 1 base and J by 10 bases, with 14 bases left in between. In DNA, the CDR3 is TGTGCCAGCAGCCAAGCGGGAATACAATGGGAGCAGTTCTTC. As protein: CASSQAGIQWEQFF.

This chain connects TRBV6-5 to TRBJ1-2; TRBD1 matches at 8 bases. V trimming: 4 bases; J trimming: 5 bases; junction bases outside the gene matches: 6. Per the germline V gene, CDR1 is MNHEY and CDR2 is SVGAGI. The CDR3 is 14 residues long. The CDR3 DNA is TGTGCCAGCAGTTTGGGACAGGCAATATATGGCTACACCTTC. Amino acid sequence: CASSLGQAIYGYTF.

This clone has only a few counts. The V call is TRBV2, the J call TRBJ2-2; either TRBD1 or TRBD2 may supply D (7 bases each). This CDR3 spans 15 amino acids. V lost 10 bases and J lost 5, with 20 bases in between. In germline, CDR1 is SNHLY, CDR2 FYNNEI. Here the CDR3 reads CAIRGEGGRTGELFF. In nucleotides, the CDR3 is TGTGCCATCAGGGGGGAGGGAGGGAGAACCGGGGAGCTGTTTTTT.

The chain links TRBV4-2 to TRBJ2-2; 7 bases align to TRBD2. Germline V gives CDR1 LGHNA, CDR2 YNFKEQ. The CDR3 is made up of 17 amino acids. After removal of 4 bases from V and 4 bases from J, the junction contained 12 bases not matched to a gene. The CDR3: CASSRTGGGSGTGELFF. The CDR3 DNA follows: TGTGCCAGCAGCCGAACTGGGGGGGGATCGGGCACCGGGGAGCTGTTTTTT.

This chain uses TRBV5-5 with TRBJ1-5, with 8 bases fitting TRBD1. J lost 1 base, V lost 4 bases, and 10 bases had no gene match. There are 17 residues in the CDR3. The germline CDR1 and CDR2 sequences are SGHKS and YYEKEE (reference sequence). The CDR3 DNA reads as TGTGCCAGCAGCCTAGGACAGGGTCTGATCAGCAATCAGCCCCAGCATTTT. This translates into CASSLGQGLISNQPQHF.

The chain combines TRBV13 with TRBJ1-6, with D perhaps TRBD1 (6 bases). The CDR3 runs 16 residues. The germline CDR1 and CDR2 sequences are PRHDT and FYEKMQ (reference sequence). Trimming shortened V by 1 base and J by 9 bases, and 16 bases separated the two germline ends. CDR3 sequence: CASSLDGGGLLSPLHF. In DNA form, the CDR3 reads TGTGCCAGCAGCTTAGATGGGGGGGGCCTGCTTTCACCCCTCCACTTT.

The V call is TRBV30, the J call TRBJ1-1; possible D gene TRBD1, 5 bases. Looked up from germline, CDR1 is GTSNPN and CDR2 is SVGIG (reference sequence). The CDR3 extends over 16 amino acids. Deletions cut 4 bases from V and 5 bases from J, with 23 bases between. The CDR3 sequence: CAWNPTVAGQWTEAFF. In DNA, the CDR3 is TGTGCCTGGAATCCCACGGTAGCAGGGCAGTGGACTGAAGCTTTCTTT.

The V and J genes are TRBV28 and TRBJ2-5, with 7 bases matching TRBD1. The trim removed 6 bases at V and 7 bases at J, leaving 5 bases unmatched. This CDR3 comprises 12 residues. Germline-derived CDR1 and CDR2 are MDHEN and SYDVKM. The CDR3 sequence: CASRQGEGTQYF. DNA for the CDR3: TGTGCCAGCAGGCAGGGGGAAGGGACCCAGTACTTC.

This rearrangement joins TRBV27 to TRBJ1-2, with 12 positions matching TRBD1. This CDR3 has 15 amino acids. Trimming took 2 bases from V and 5 from J; bases not matched to a gene: 3. The germline gives CDR1 MNHEY, CDR2 SMNVEV (reference sequence). CDR3 bases: TGTGCCAGCAGTTTAGGGACAGGGGGCGGTTATGGCTACACCTTC. It codes for CASSLGTGGGYGYTF.

The chain uses TRBV29-1 and TRBJ1-5; tentative D call: TRBD1 (6 bases). The CDR3 has 14 residues. Germline V gene data show CDR1 as SQVTM and CDR2 as ANQGSEA. The germline V and J ends were trimmed by 4 bases and 7 bases, with 17 bases remaining between them. The CDR3 DNA reads as TGCAGCGTTGTCATCGGGAACAGGGACCAGCCCCAGCATTTT. Amino acids: CSVVIGNRDQPQHF. The variable domain in full, completed from reference TRBV29-1 and TRBJ1-5, reads SAVISQKPSRDICQRGTSLTIQCQVDSQVTMMFWYRQQPGQSLTLIATANQGSEATYESGFVIDKFPISRPNLTFSTLTVSNMSPEDSSIYLCSVVIGNRDQPQHFGDGTRLSIL.

This clone was counted between two and nine times. The V gene is TRBV9, the J gene TRBJ1-2, with TRBD1 matching 9 bases. Germline CDR1 reads SGDLS; CDR2 reads YYNGEE. V trimming: 4 bases; J trimming: 4 bases; junction bases outside the gene matches: 8. CDR3 length equals 15 residues. CDR3: CASSLPDRGSYGYTF. For the CDR3, the DNA is TGTGCCAGCAGCCTGCCGGACAGGGGTAGCTATGGCTACACCTTC.

This clone was seen just once. The chain carries TRBV11-2 and TRBJ1-1; 8 bases agree with TRBD1. The CDR3 extends over 14 amino acids. V trimming: 5 bases; J trimming: 7 bases; junction bases outside the gene matches: 9. Germline loops: CDR1 SGHAT, CDR2 FQNNGV. The CDR3 spells CASSLNRGVGEAFF. The CDR3 DNA reads TGTGCCAGCAGCCTCAACAGGGGGGTGGGTGAAGCTTTCTTT. The full variable domain, its missing parts supplied by reference TRBV11-2 and TRBJ1-1, is EAGVAQSPRYKIIEKRQSVAFWCNPISGHATLYWYQQILGQGPKLLIQFQNNGVVDDSQLPKDRFSAERLKGVDSTLKIQPAKLEDSAVYLCASSLNRGVGEAFFGQGTRLTVV.

The V gene is TRBV2, the J gene TRBJ2-7; D remains unclear. With 10 bases removed from V and 0 bases from J, the gap between germline ends came to 16 bases. Germline values: CDR1 SNHLY, CDR2 FYNNEI. CDR3 length: 14 residues. CDR3 protein: CATRRGPSSYEQYF. DNA for the CDR3: TGTGCCACCAGGAGAGGCCCTAGCTCCTACGAGCAGTACTTC.

The V call is TRBV19, the J call TRBJ1-1, with D unresolved. Per the germline V gene, CDR1 is LNHDA and CDR2 is SQIVND (reference sequence). V was clipped by 6 bases and J by 8 bases, with 13 bases between them. This CDR3 contains 12 residues. CDR3 protein: CASSPKAQEAFF. The CDR3 nucleotides read TGTGCCAGTAGCCCTAAAGCCCAAGAAGCTTTCTTT.